The 15 T cell receptor beta chains listed next were all sequenced from one sample in a study of cytotoxic CD8 clonotypes in ibrutinib-treated CLL. TCRdb's copy holds only in-frame clones and misses some; the assay was immunoSEQ multiplex PCR. Among roughly 150,000 clones listed, approximately 80% were seen once. The sample in question was PBMCs, obtained after 24 months of ibrutinib treatment. The receptor source for this set is a human donor with chronic lymphocytic leukemia.

This sequence joins TRBV5-4 and TRBJ2-5; no definite D call. Trimming took off 0 bases at V and 1 base at J, with 7 bases between the two ends. Germline V gives CDR1 SGHNT, CDR2 YYREEE (reference sequence). This CDR3 is built from 14 residues. This CDR3 is CASSLVAAQETQYF. The DNA of the CDR3 is TGTGCCAGCAGCTTGGTGGCAGCCCAAGAGACCCAGTACTTC.

This rearrangement joins TRBV6-4 to TRBJ2-2; the D call may be TRBD1 or TRBD2 (5 bases each). CDR3 length equals 15 residues. Per germline, CDR1 MRHNA and CDR2 SNTAGT. Trimming stripped 5 bases from V and 6 bases from J, with 16 bases between. The CDR3 is CASSLGGTTPGELFF. The CDR3 bases are TGTGCCAGCAGTTTAGGTGGGACGACGCCCGGGGAGCTGTTTTTT.

V is TRBV13 and J is TRBJ1-5; 9 nucleotides line up with TRBD1. Losses at the gene ends were 5 bases for V and 1 base for J; bases not matched to a gene: 12. Germline CDR1 is PRHDT and CDR2 is FYEKMQ (reference sequence). The CDR3 consists of 18 residues. The CDR3 loop is CASSAGTGKIVSNQPQHF. The CDR3 DNA sequence: TGTGCCAGCAGCGCCGGGACAGGGAAAATAGTCAGCAATCAGCCCCAGCATTTT.

The chain is built from TRBV10-3 and TRBJ2-5; possibly TRBD1 for D (6 bases). Trimming pared 4 bases from V and 6 bases from J, leaving 15 bases between. The CDR3 runs 14 residues. CDR1 is ENHRY and CDR2 is SYGVKD in the germline V gene. The chain's CDR3 is CAISAGQGSQTQYF. The CDR3 DNA reads as TGTGCCATCAGTGCGGGGCAGGGGTCTCAGACCCAGTACTTC.

This chain uses TRBV29-1 with TRBJ2-1; weak D call: TRBD1 (5 bases). The CDR3 is 8 amino acids. V shed 3 bases and J shed 15 bases, with 6 bases lying between them. In germline, CDR1 is SQVTM, CDR2 ANQGSEA. The chain's CDR3 is CSVDRGFF. In DNA form, the CDR3 reads TGCAGCGTTGATAGGGGGTTCTTC.

The chain employs TRBV7-2 and TRBJ2-7; D gene unclear. The length of the CDR3 is 18 residues. The V gene lost 5 bases and the J gene lost 0 bases, with 23 bases spanning the gap. Germline V gene sequence: CDR1 SGHTA, CDR2 FQGNSA. The CDR3 here is CASSLTWSSAVSSYEQYF. CDR3 nucleotides: TGTGCCAGCAGCCTAACGTGGTCATCGGCGGTGAGCTCCTACGAGCAGTACTTC.

The chain couples TRBV19 to TRBJ2-3; 9 bases match TRBD1. J lost 2 bases, V lost 7 bases, and 4 bases had no gene match. This CDR3 is 14 amino acids long. Germline-derived CDR1 and CDR2 are LNHDA and SQIVND (reference sequence). CDR3 residues: CASTPQGATDTQYF. The CDR3, as DNA: TGTGCCAGTACCCCACAGGGGGCCACAGATACGCAGTATTTT. Combining the CDR3 with reference TRBV19 and TRBJ2-3 gives the whole variable domain DGGITQSPKYLFRKEGQNVTLSCEQNLNHDAMYWYRQDPGQGLRLIYYSQIVNDFQKGDIAEGYSVSREKKESFPLTVTSAQKNPTAFYLCASTPQGATDTQYFGPGTRLTVL.

The table lists this clone with a count of one. This chain links TRBV5-4 with TRBJ2-1, with 9 bases aligning to TRBD2. This CDR3 comprises 16 residues. Trimming took 4 bases from V and 8 from J; bases not matched to a gene: 13. CDR1 is SGHNT, CDR2 YYREEE, per germline (reference sequence). CDR3 coding DNA: TGTGCCAGCAGCCCGGGAGGGCGGGGGGGCCTCGATGAGCAGTTCTTC. Translating it yields CASSPGGRGGLDEQFF.

As to this clone: Other DNA sequences from this sample encode an identical CDR3 as well. The chain uses TRBV5-1 and TRBJ2-7; D possibly corresponds to TRBD2 (6 bases). Germline values: CDR1 SGHRS, CDR2 YFSETQ. V shed 2 bases and J shed 3 bases, with 9 bases lying between them. This CDR3 contains 13 residues. CDR3: CASSFGGSYEQYF. DNA for the CDR3: TGCGCCAGCAGCTTTGGGGGGAGCTACGAGCAGTACTTC.

The rearrangement links TRBV19 to TRBJ1-1; tentative D call: TRBD1 (6 bases). The CDR3 is 16 amino acids. Germline V gene data show CDR1 as LNHDA and CDR2 as SQIVND (reference sequence). V was cut by 1 base and J by 4 bases, with 16 bases left in between. In DNA, the CDR3 is TGTGCCAGTAGTATAGCCCCTGGGGGCCATCCCACTGAAGCTTTCTTT. This codes for CASSIAPGGHPTEAFF.

The J gene is TRBJ1-1, the V gene TRBV10-3; D is perhaps TRBD1 (6 bases). Per the germline V gene, CDR1 is ENHRY and CDR2 is SYGVKD. Trimming shortened V by 5 bases and J by 5 bases, and 15 bases separated the two germline ends. There are 14 residues in the CDR3. The CDR3 DNA follows: TGTGCCATCAGTCCCACAGGGCGGGGGACTGAAGCTTTCTTT. Amino acid sequence: CAISPTGRGTEAFF.

The chain recombines TRBV7-9 with TRBJ1-2; D is unclear. The CDR3 sequence is 15 residues long. V shed 1 base and J shed 3 bases, with 12 bases lying between them. Germline CDR1 and CDR2: SEHNR and FQNEAQ (reference sequence). The DNA for the CDR3 is TGTGCCAGCAGCTTAGAAGGCGGGAACTACTATGGCTACACCTTC. Its protein is CASSLEGGNYYGYTF.

The genes are TRBV11-2 and TRBJ1-4; perhaps TRBD1 as D (6 bases). This CDR3 has 13 amino acids. CDR1 SGHAT and CDR2 FQNNGV come from the germline V gene. The V end lost 1 base, the J end lost 11 bases, and 11 bases lay between the germline ends. The CDR3 reads CASSLGGQGKLFF. In DNA, the CDR3 is TGTGCCAGCAGCTTAGGTGGCCAGGGGAAACTGTTTTTT.

The rearrangement links TRBV4-2 to TRBJ2-7, with 10 bases aligning to TRBD2. V was clipped by 1 base and J by 0 bases; unmatched bases: 15. The V gene's germline CDR1 is LGHNA and CDR2 YNFKEQ. The CDR3 is 20 residues long. The DNA of the CDR3 is TGTGCCAGCAGCCAAGTATCAAGCGGGGGGGCCGGGATGGGCTCCTACGAGCAGTACTTC. Translating gives CASSQVSSGGAGMGSYEQYF.

The chain employs TRBV27 and TRBJ2-7; the D gene could be TRBD1 or TRBD2 (5 bases each). Looked up from germline, CDR1 is MNHEY and CDR2 is SMNVEV (reference sequence). The CDR3 runs 16 residues. V was shortened by 3 bases and J by 3 bases, with 18 bases between the two germline ends. The CDR3 nucleotides read TGTGCCAGCAGTTTGACACGGGACCACCCCTACTACGAGCAGTACTTC. Translated, it gives CASSLTRDHPYYEQYF.